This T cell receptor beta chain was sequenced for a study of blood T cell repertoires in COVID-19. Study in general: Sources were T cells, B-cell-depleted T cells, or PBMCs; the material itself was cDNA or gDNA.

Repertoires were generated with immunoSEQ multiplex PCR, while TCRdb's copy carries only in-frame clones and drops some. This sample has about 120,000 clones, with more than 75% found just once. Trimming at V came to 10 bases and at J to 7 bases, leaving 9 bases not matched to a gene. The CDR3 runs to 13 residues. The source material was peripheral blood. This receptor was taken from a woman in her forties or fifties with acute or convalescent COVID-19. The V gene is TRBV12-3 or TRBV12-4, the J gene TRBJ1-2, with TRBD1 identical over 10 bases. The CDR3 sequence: CATGDRGKVGYTF. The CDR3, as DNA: TGTGCCACCGGGGACAGGGGAAAGGTTGGCTACACCTTC.